This T cell receptor beta chain was identified during a study of PD-L1 blockade in urothelial cancer. Study overall: Individuals in the cohort had been given 0 to 3 earlier chemotherapy regimens. Analyses were performed on blood at 3 weeks after treatment start (the second dose) and at 6 weeks. Findings and limits, study-wide: Pretreatment blood TCR clonality under the median forecast improved survival.

In the case of this clone: Antigen unknown.

Clones were read by immunoSEQ multiplex PCR, and TCRdb kept only the in-frame ones, dropping some. The sample yields some 110,000 clones, around 89% seen once. Time point indicated: peripheral blood 6 weeks after treatment start. The input for sequencing was PBMCs, taken around atezolizumab (anti-PD-L1) treatment. This clonotype was sampled from a man aged 55 to 70 with urothelial cancer.

This chain's CDR3 is CATNRGVTVETEAFF. The CDR3 nucleotides read TGTGCCACCAACCGGGGGGTCACGGTGGAAACTGAAGCTTTCTTT. The genes are TRBV2 and TRBJ1-1; TRBD1 is a possible D gene (5 bases). Germline assignment: CDR1 SNHLY and CDR2 FYNNEI. V lost 10 bases, J lost 5 bases, and 23 bases lay in between. The CDR3 totals 15 residues.